This section outlines one T cell receptor (beta chain) sequence together with its context. The target antigen is unknown. All donors participated as healthy donors of bone marrow. The sample belongs to a study of cytomegalovirus exposure and HLA in healthy donors. Study observations and caveats: Earlier analysis looked at TCR beta V segments, and most were productive about 87% or about 30% of the time. Follow-up analysis found HLA locus-dependent TCR association rates, highest for DRB1 and lowest for HLA-C. Rarity characterized most TCR sequences, yet some public TCRs appeared in many donors.

Primers for the PCR totalled 60 Vbeta and 13 Jbeta. Method: immunoSEQ multiplex PCR; TCRdb's copy keeps in-frame clones and lacks some. The sample includes tens of thousands of clones, 75% of them seen just once. This receptor was taken from a woman between 35 and 50 years old in good health and CMV-seropositive. The sample was PBMCs.

The CDR3 DNA reads TGTGCCAGCAGCGTATCGGCAGGGGGCTTGTCCTACAATGAGCAGTTCTTC. It encodes CASSVSAGGLSYNEQFF. The chain couples TRBV9 to TRBJ2-1, with 8 nucleotides matching TRBD1. The CDR3 has 17 residues. The germline V gene has CDR1 SGDLS and CDR2 YYNGEE. The trim removed 1 base at V and 1 base at J, leaving 7 bases unmatched.